This TCR beta chain stems from a study of cytomegalovirus exposure and HLA in healthy donors. Overall study: One earlier analysis, a look at about 179 million T cells, found more than 100 million unique TCR beta sequences. Study outcomes and limitations: Upon later analysis, TCR association rates were observed to vary by HLA locus, being highest for DRB1 and lowest for HLA-C.

On this clone: Its antigen is as yet unknown.

The PCR ran on 60 Vbeta and 13 Jbeta primers. Sequencing used immunoSEQ multiplex PCR; TCRdb keeps in-frame clones, though not all of them. The sample lists roughly 100,000 clones, around 72% occurring once. This CDR3 region has 15 residues. Germline V CDR1 and CDR2: SGHVS, FNYEAQ. V was pared by 0 bases and J by 1 base, with 6 bases between. The chain couples TRBV7-6 to TRBJ2-2; D gene uncertain. The material sequenced was PBMCs. This sequence originates from a man aged 25 to 40 in good health and CMV-seronegative. The CDR3 here is CASSLAAWNTGELFF. The CDR3, as DNA: TGTGCCAGCAGCTTAGCGGCTTGGAACACCGGGGAGCTGTTTTTT.